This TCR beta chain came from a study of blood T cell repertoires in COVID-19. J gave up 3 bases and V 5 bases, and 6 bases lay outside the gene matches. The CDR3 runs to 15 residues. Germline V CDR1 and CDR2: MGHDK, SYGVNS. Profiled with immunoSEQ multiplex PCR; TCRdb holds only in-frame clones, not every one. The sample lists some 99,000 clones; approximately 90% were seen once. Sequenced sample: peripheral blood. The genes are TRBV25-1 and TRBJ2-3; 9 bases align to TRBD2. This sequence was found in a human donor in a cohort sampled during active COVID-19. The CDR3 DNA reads TGTGCCAGCAGTCCGTTCGCGGGGGGGACAGATACGCAGTATTTT. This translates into CASSPFAGGTDTQYF. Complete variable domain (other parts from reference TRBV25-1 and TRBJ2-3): EADIYQTPRYLVIGTGKKITLECSQTMGHDKMYWYQQDPGMELHLIHYSYGVNSTEKGDLSSESTVSRIRTEHFPLTLESARPSHTSQYLCASSPFAGGTDTQYFGPGTRLTVL.